Following are 23 T cell receptor beta chains from one sample sequenced in a study of blood T cell repertoires in COVID-19. Generated by immunoSEQ multiplex PCR, the TCRdb table keeps only in-frame clones and is missing some. The sample holds over 250,000 clones, about four fifths seen once. Input material: peripheral blood. Receptors were obtained from a human donor with COVID-19, enrolled during active disease. The donor label of this sample is uncertain.

This clone was recorded once. The V and J genes are TRBV27 and TRBJ1-1; 8 nucleotides line up with TRBD1. CDR1 and CDR2 (germline): MNHEY, SMNVEV (reference sequence). V shed 1 base and J 3 bases; nucleotides not matched to a gene: 1. CDR3 length: 14 residues. CDR3 protein: CASSLYRGDTEAFF. The CDR3 DNA follows: TGTGCCAGCAGTTTATACAGGGGGGACACTGAAGCTTTCTTT.

The chain couples TRBV4-1 to TRBJ2-1; TRBD2 agrees at 7 bases. V lost 3 bases and J lost 5; bases outside the gene matches: 10. Germline CDR1 MGHRA, CDR2 YSYEKL. The CDR3 spans 16 residues. CDR3 DNA: TGCGCCAGCAGCCACCCAAGGGGAGGGATAAACAATGAGCAGTTCTTC. It is translated as CASSHPRGGINNEQFF.

The chain couples TRBV25-1 to TRBJ1-2; TRBD1 aligns across 10 bases. The CDR3 extends over 13 amino acids. The trim removed 8 bases at V and 8 bases at J, leaving 8 bases unmatched. The germline CDR1 and CDR2 sequences are MGHDK and SYGVNS. The CDR3 region is CASGRQGARGYTF. The CDR3 coding sequence is TGTGCCAGCGGGCGACAGGGGGCGAGGGGCTACACCTTC.

Written as DNA, the CDR3 is TGTGCCAGCAGCTCCGAGGTTGGAGATACGCAGTATTTT. Translated: CASSSEVGDTQYF. The V gene is TRBV5-4, the J gene TRBJ2-3, with D unresolved. Germline V gene sequence: CDR1 SGHNT, CDR2 YYREEE (reference sequence). V was pared by 3 bases and J by 5 bases, with 10 bases between. There are 13 residues in the CDR3.

V and J are TRBV6-2 or TRBV6-3 and TRBJ2-1; 11 bases fit TRBD2. The V and J ends lost 6 bases and 8 bases, in that order; junction bases with no gene match: 18. The CDR3 runs 18 residues. Per germline, CDR1 MNHEY and CDR2 SVGEGT. The CDR3 sequence is CASSPIRTSGSRRDEQFF. In DNA form, the CDR3 reads TGTGCCAGCAGCCCAATCCGGACTAGCGGGTCCCGGCGGGATGAGCAGTTCTTC.

This clone was observed a single time. The genes are TRBV5-4 and TRBJ2-4; 7 nucleotides align to TRBD2. With 7 bases clipped from V and 8 bases from J, the junction kept 15 bases outside the gene matches. Germline CDR1 reads SGHNT; CDR2 reads YYREEE (reference sequence). The CDR3 consists of 15 residues. In DNA form, the CDR3 reads TGTGCCAGCTGGGAAGGCGGGAGAATTGAGGACATTCAGTACTTC. Its translation is CASWEGGRIEDIQYF.

This clone is a singleton in its sample. This chain connects TRBV18 to TRBJ2-2; 7 bases are a match to TRBD2. Germline CDR1 reads KGHSH; CDR2 reads LQKENI. CDR3 length equals 15 residues. J lost 0 bases, V lost 6 bases, and 4 bases had no gene match. CDR3 sequence (DNA): TGTGCCAGCTCGTACGGGACTACGAACACCGGGGAGCTGTTTTTT. Translation gives CASSYGTTNTGELFF.

In this sample, this clone turned up many times. The rearrangement joins TRBV6-5 to TRBJ1-4; D unclear. From germline, CDR1 is MNHEY and CDR2 SVGAGI. The CDR3 contains 13 residues. The V end lost 6 bases, the J end lost 6 bases, and 11 bases lay between the germline ends. The CDR3 protein is CASSQVSYEKLFF. CDR3 in DNA: TGTGCCAGCAGCCAGGTCTCCTATGAAAAACTGTTTTTT.

The chain employs TRBV5-1 and TRBJ2-1, with 7 bases lining up with TRBD2. V trimming: 4 bases; J trimming: 1 base; junction bases outside the gene matches: 8. Per the germline V gene, CDR1 is SGHRS and CDR2 is YFSETQ. The CDR3 covers 16 residues. The DNA for the CDR3 is TGCGCCAGCAGCGGACAAGCGGGAAGGTCCTACAATGAGCAGTTCTTC. Translated: CASSGQAGRSYNEQFF. Full variable domain (missing parts from reference TRBV5-1 and TRBJ2-1): KAGVTQTPRYLIKTRGQQVTLSCSPISGHRSVSWYQQTPGQGLQFLFEYFSETQRNKGNFPGRFSGRQFSNSRSEMNVSTLELGDSALYLCASSGQAGRSYNEQFFGPGTRLTVL.

The chain combines TRBV11-3 with TRBJ2-1, with TRBD2 matching over 9 bases. Germline V gene sequence: CDR1 SGHNT, CDR2 YENEEA. The V and J ends lost 6 bases and 8 bases, in that order; junction bases with no gene match: 8. This CDR3 contains 14 residues. This chain's CDR3 is CASRGGVAGDEQFF. The CDR3 DNA follows: TGTGCCAGCAGAGGTGGTGTAGCGGGAGATGAGCAGTTCTTC.

The chain combines TRBV7-2 with TRBJ2-7, with TRBD1 as a possible D gene (5 bases). The CDR3 totals 14 residues. The germline gives CDR1 SGHTA, CDR2 FQGNSA. V was cut by 2 bases and J by 7 bases, with 15 bases left in between. The CDR3 is CASSLNGAEVEQYF. The CDR3 coding sequence is TGTGCCAGCAGCTTAAATGGGGCAGAGGTGGAGCAGTACTTC. Looking up the rest from reference TRBV7-2 and TRBJ2-7 gives the full variable domain: GAGVSQSPSNKVTEKGKDVELRCDPISGHTALYWYRQSLGQGLEFLIYFQGNSAPDKSGLPSDRFSAERTGGSVSTLTIQRTQQEDSAVYLCASSLNGAEVEQYFGPGTRLTVT.

This sequence joins TRBV6-5 and TRBJ2-7; perhaps TRBD1 as D (5 bases). V lost 5 bases and J lost 3, with 8 bases in between. The CDR3 runs to 12 residues. Germline CDR1 MNHEY, CDR2 SVGAGI. CDR3 sequence reads: CASSPGIYEQYF. CDR3 nucleotides: TGTGCCAGCAGTCCAGGGATCTACGAGCAGTACTTC.

V gene TRBV27 combines with J gene TRBJ2-2; 9 bases are shared with TRBD2. With V trimmed by 0 bases and J by 4 bases, 6 bases remained unmatched. The CDR3 loop spans 17 amino acids. CDR1 is MNHEY, CDR2 SMNVEV, per germline (reference sequence). The CDR3 DNA is TGTGCCAGCAGTTTATCGGCGGGAGGGCTGAGCACCGGGGAGCTGTTTTTT. Translating gives CASSLSAGGLSTGELFF.

This chain links TRBV5-6 with TRBJ2-7; 7 bases are a match to TRBD2. The junction had 15 bases not matched to a gene; V was cut back by 3 bases and J by 0 bases. Germline V gives CDR1 SGHDT, CDR2 YYEEEE. The CDR3 consists of 18 residues. The CDR3 region is CASSWGDYQPRSSYEQYF. The CDR3 bases are TGTGCCAGCAGCTGGGGGGACTACCAACCCAGGAGCTCCTACGAGCAGTACTTC.

This sequence joins TRBV7-2 and TRBJ2-1, with 8 positions matching TRBD2. This CDR3 comprises 15 residues. Unmatched junction bases numbered 4, after V lost 2 bases and J lost 4 bases. Germline-derived CDR1 and CDR2 are SGHTA and FQGNSA. The CDR3 reads CASSLTSGGYNEQFF. The CDR3 DNA reads TGTGCCAGCAGCTTAACTAGCGGCGGATACAATGAGCAGTTCTTC.

The chain carries TRBV30 and TRBJ1-6; D remains ambiguous. V lost 4 bases and J 14 bases, leaving 21 bases between the germline ends. Germline V gives CDR1 GTSNPN, CDR2 SVGIG (reference sequence). The CDR3 runs to 14 residues. The DNA for the CDR3 is TGTGCCTGGACTACCGGCGGGTTCCTCTTGACCCTCCACTTT. Amino acid sequence: CAWTTGGFLLTLHF.

The V and J genes are TRBV30 and TRBJ2-2, with D perhaps matching TRBD1 (6 bases). Germline V gene data show CDR1 as GTSNPN and CDR2 as SVGIG (reference sequence). The V end was cut by 0 bases, the J end by 3 bases, with 11 bases between. CDR3 length: 15 residues. Written as DNA, the CDR3 is TGTGCCTGGAGTGTACTTCCAGGGGACACCGGGGAGCTGTTTTTT. Its translation is CAWSVLPGDTGELFF.

V usage is TRBV13 and J usage is TRBJ2-7, with D unresolved. The CDR3 is 16 residues long. The germline CDR1 and CDR2 sequences are PRHDT and FYEKMQ (reference sequence). Trimming shortened V by 5 bases and J by 1 base, and 18 bases separated the two germline ends. Written as DNA, the CDR3 is TGTGCCAGCAGCACCGCCGGCGGTCTTGATTCCTACGAGCAGTACTTC. It codes for CASSTAGGLDSYEQYF.

This clone turned up a few times. The chain links TRBV9 to TRBJ1-1; a weak D match, TRBD1 (5 bases). The ends were cut back, 5 bases at V and 0 bases at J, with 14 bases in the middle. Germline V gene sequence: CDR1 SGDLS, CDR2 YYNGEE. This CDR3 is built from 15 residues. The CDR3 sequence: CASRKGLYLNTEAFF. As DNA, the CDR3 is TGTGCCAGCAGGAAGGGACTGTATCTGAACACTGAAGCTTTCTTT.

As regards this clone: The sample has other DNA sequences that encode this CDR3 too. The rearrangement links TRBV19 to TRBJ1-1; the D gene is possibly TRBD1 (6 bases). From germline, CDR1 is LNHDA and CDR2 SQIVND (reference sequence). The CDR3 runs to 14 residues. V gave up 5 bases and J gave up 0 bases, with 10 bases separating them. Here the CDR3 DNA reads TGTGCCAGTAGTGCAGGACAGATGAACACTGAAGCTTTCTTT. Protein sequence: CASSAGQMNTEAFF.

CDR3: CASIPLTGTRYNEQFF. CDR3 DNA sequence: TGTGCCAGCATCCCCCTCACCGGGACTAGATACAATGAGCAGTTCTTC. The V call is TRBV27, the J call TRBJ2-1, with TRBD2 matching over 8 bases. The CDR3 covers 16 residues. V trimming: 7 bases; J trimming: 4 bases; junction bases outside the gene matches: 12. Per germline, CDR1 MNHEY and CDR2 SMNVEV (reference sequence).

The chain employs TRBV28 and TRBJ2-3; 10 bases match TRBD2. Looked up from germline, CDR1 is MDHEN and CDR2 is SYDVKM. The ends lost 3 bases at V and 1 base at J; junction bases unmatched: 4. CDR3 length equals 16 residues. The CDR3 region is CASSFPSGRGTDTQYF. The DNA of the CDR3 is TGTGCCAGCAGTTTTCCTAGCGGGAGAGGCACAGATACGCAGTATTTT.

CDR3 in amino acids: CASSLALAGLSYEQYF. In DNA, the CDR3 is TGTGCCAGCAGCTTGGCGCTAGCGGGTCTTTCCTACGAGCAGTACTTC. The V and J genes are TRBV5-6 and TRBJ2-7; 8 positions agree with TRBD2. The germline V gene encodes CDR1 SGHDT and CDR2 YYEEEE. J gave up 1 base and V 0 bases, and 6 bases lay outside the gene matches. This CDR3 is 16 amino acids long.